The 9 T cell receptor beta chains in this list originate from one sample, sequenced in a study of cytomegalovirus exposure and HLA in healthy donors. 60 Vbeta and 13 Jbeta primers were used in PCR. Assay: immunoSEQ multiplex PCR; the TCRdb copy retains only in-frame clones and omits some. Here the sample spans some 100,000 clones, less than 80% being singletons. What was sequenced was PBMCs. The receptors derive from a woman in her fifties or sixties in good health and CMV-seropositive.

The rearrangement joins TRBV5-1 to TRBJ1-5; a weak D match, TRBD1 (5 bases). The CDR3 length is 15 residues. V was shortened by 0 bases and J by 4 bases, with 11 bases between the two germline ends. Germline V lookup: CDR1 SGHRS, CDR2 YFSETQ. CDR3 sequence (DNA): TGCGCCAGCAGCTTGGGTGACAGACCGAATCAGCCCCAGCATTTT. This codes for CASSLGDRPNQPQHF.

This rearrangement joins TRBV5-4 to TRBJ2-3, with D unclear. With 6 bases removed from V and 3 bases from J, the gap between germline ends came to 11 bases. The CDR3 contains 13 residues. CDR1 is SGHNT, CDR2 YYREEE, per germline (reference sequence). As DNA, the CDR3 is TGTGCCAGCAAGCCGTCATCGACAGATACGCAGTATTTT. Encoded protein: CASKPSSTDTQYF.

DNA of the CDR3: TGTGCCAGCAGCCTAACAAGACAGGGGGGAAACTATGGCTACACCTTC. Translating it yields CASSLTRQGGNYGYTF. The gene calls are TRBV7-2 and TRBJ1-2, with 9 bases lining up with TRBD1. CDR1 SGHTA and CDR2 FQGNSA come from the germline V gene. The length of the CDR3 is 16 residues. The J segment lost 2 bases and the V segment lost 5 bases, leaving 9 bases of the junction unmatched.

The CDR3 reads CASSEPGAAKNIQYF. The DNA for the CDR3 is TGCGCCAGCAGTGAGCCAGGGGCGGCCAAAAACATTCAGTACTTC. The rearrangement joins TRBV10-2 to TRBJ2-4; TRBD1 is a possible D gene (6 bases). Germline lookup yields CDR1 WSHSY and CDR2 SAAADI. V was cut by 2 bases and J by 1 base, with 9 bases left in between. The CDR3 is 15 amino acids.

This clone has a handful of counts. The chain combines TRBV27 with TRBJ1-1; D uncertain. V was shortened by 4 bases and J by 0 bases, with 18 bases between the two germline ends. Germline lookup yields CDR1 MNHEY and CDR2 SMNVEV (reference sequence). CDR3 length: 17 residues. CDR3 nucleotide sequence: TGTGCCAGCAGTTCACGGTCCCCCTTCTACCTGAACACTGAAGCTTTCTTT. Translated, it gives CASSSRSPFYLNTEAFF.

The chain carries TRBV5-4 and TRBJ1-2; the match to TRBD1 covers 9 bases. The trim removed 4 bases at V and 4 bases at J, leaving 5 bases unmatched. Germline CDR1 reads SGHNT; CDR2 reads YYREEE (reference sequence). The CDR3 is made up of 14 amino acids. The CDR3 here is CASSIDRGGYGYTF. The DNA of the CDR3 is TGTGCCAGCAGCATAGACAGGGGGGGCTATGGCTACACCTTC.

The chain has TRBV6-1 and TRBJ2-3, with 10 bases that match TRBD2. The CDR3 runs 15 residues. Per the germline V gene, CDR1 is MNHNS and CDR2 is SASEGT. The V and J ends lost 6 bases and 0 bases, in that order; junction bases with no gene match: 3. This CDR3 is CASRGLAASTDTQYF. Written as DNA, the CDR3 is TGTGCCAGCAGAGGACTAGCGGCTAGCACAGATACGCAGTATTTT.

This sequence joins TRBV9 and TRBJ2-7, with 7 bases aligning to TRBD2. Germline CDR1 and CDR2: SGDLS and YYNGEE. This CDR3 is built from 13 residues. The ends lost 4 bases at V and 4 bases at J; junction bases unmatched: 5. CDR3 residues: CASSPGGGYEQYF. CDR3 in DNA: TGTGCCAGCAGCCCTGGGGGAGGGTACGAGCAGTACTTC.

CDR3 DNA sequence: TGTGCCAGCTGGGGCCTTGGTAGCAATCAGCCCCAGCATTTT. This translates into CASWGLGSNQPQHF. The rearrangement joins TRBV6-5 to TRBJ1-5; the D gene is possibly TRBD1 (5 bases). Looked up from germline, CDR1 is MNHEY and CDR2 is SVGAGI. The CDR3 is made up of 14 amino acids. Deletions cut 8 bases from V and 0 bases from J, with 11 bases between.